This is a list of T cell receptor beta chains from one sample in a study of regulatory T cells in long-lasting Graves disease. One entry per CDR3 protein results from TCRdb running MiXCR on the multiplex PCR reads. The table includes hundreds of thousands of distinct CDR3 sequences, 20% to 25% detected once. Here the sequenced sample was peripheral blood mononuclear cells (PBMCs), taken when the disease was refractory, from a patient treated with antithyroid drugs. All receptors come from a female donor with Graves disease. The CDR3 runs from the conserved cysteine through the conserved F or W. The order of the fields is D gene, V gene, clone size, J gene, CDR3 DNA, CDR3 protein. The D gene is left open where the match is weak. Size is omitted from some rows. Given values are once, few, many or a class for expanded clones.

TRBD1	TRBV30	many	TRBJ2-7	TGTGCCTGGAACAGGGGTGCCTACGAGCAGTACTTC	CAWNRGAYEQYF
-	TRBV29-1	-	TRBJ2-7	TGCAGCGCCCGAGTTGGGCCCTACGAGCAGTACTTC	CSARVGPYEQYF
TRBD1	TRBV5-6	few	TRBJ1-1	TGTGCCAGCAGCTTCGGGACAGGGGTGGTCACTGAAGCTTTCTTT	CASSFGTGVVTEAFF
TRBD2	TRBV7-2	few	TRBJ2-7	TGTGCCAGCAGCGTTAGCGGGAACTCCTACGAGCAGTACTTC	CASSVSGNSYEQYF
TRBD1	TRBV20-1	-	TRBJ1-5	TGCAGTGCTAGAGGGCCGAGGGGGCCAAGCGATCAGCCCCAGCATTTT	CSARGPRGPSDQPQHF
-	TRBV12-3/TRBV12-4	-	TRBJ1-1	TGTGCCAGCAGATCAACTCCGGGACAAGTGGCTTTCTTT	CASRSTPGQVAFF
-	TRBV3-1	many	TRBJ2-5	TGTGCCAGCAGCCAAGGACAGATAGAGACCCAGTACTTC	CASSQGQIETQYF
TRBD1	TRBV7-2	-	TRBJ2-2	TGTGCCAGCAGCTTAGGGGACAGGGGATTTGGCGGGGAGCTGTTTTTT	CASSLGDRGFGGELFF
TRBD1	TRBV7-9	-	TRBJ1-1	TGTGCCAGCAGCTTAGGCAGGGGGGCTCGCACTGAAGCTTTCTTT	CASSLGRGARTEAFF
-	TRBV9	few	TRBJ2-5	TGTGCCAGCAGCGCCTCCGACCTATTCGAGACCCAGTACTTC	CASSASDLFETQYF
-	TRBV28	many	TRBJ1-6	TGTGCCAGCACCTCTCGCGGGGGGACCTCCTATAATTCACCCCTCCACTTT	CASTSRGGTSYNSPLHF
TRBD2	TRBV7-9	-	TRBJ2-2	TGTGCCAGCAGGGGCGGGAGAAACACCGGGGAGCTGTTTTTT	CASRGGRNTGELFF
TRBD1	TRBV28	-	TRBJ2-1	TGTGCCACCTATCCGGGACAGAGGAGCTCCTACAATGAGCAGTTCTTC	CATYPGQRSSYNEQFF
-	TRBV19	few	TRBJ2-7	TGTGCCAGTAGTAAGGACTCCCCGACCGAGCAGTACTTC	CASSKDSPTEQYF
-	TRBV19	-	TRBJ2-3	TGTGCCAGTAGCCCTCTCAGGGGGAGGACGAGCACAGATACGCAGTATTTT	CASSPLRGRTSTDTQYF
TRBD2	TRBV28	few	TRBJ2-7	TGTGCCAGCAGGACTAGCCCTTCCTACGAGCAGTACTTC	CASRTSPSYEQYF
-	TRBV9	few	TRBJ2-5	TGTGCCAGCAGCATTCGACCCGGGGGCGTCGTCGAGACCCAGTACTTC	CASSIRPGGVVETQYF
-	TRBV20-1	-	TRBJ1-1	TGCAGTGCTACCAGGGGTGGCACTGAAGCTTTCTTT	CSATRGGTEAFF
-	TRBV28	many	TRBJ1-1	TGTGCCAGCAGCATCCGACAGAAGAACACTGAAGCTTTCTTT	CASSIRQKNTEAFF
-	TRBV9	few	TRBJ2-7	TGTGCCAGCAGCGGAAAGGAGAACAGCCCCTACGAGCAGTACTTC	CASSGKENSPYEQYF
TRBD1	TRBV4-1	-	TRBJ2-7	TGCGCCAGCAGCCAAGATGGAGGGACAGGGTCTATCGAGCAGTACTTC	CASSQDGGTGSIEQYF
TRBD2	TRBV20-1	few	TRBJ2-2	TGCAGTGCTAAAGGACTAGTCGCCGGGGAGCTGTTTTTT	CSAKGLVAGELFF
-	TRBV12-3/TRBV12-4	many	TRBJ2-7	TGTGCCAGCAGTGGACTTTATGACGAGCAGTACTTC	CASSGLYDEQYF
-	TRBV7-2	many	TRBJ1-4	TGTGCCAGCAGCTTTCGACCGGTTGCAACTAATGAAAAACTGTTTTTT	CASSFRPVATNEKLFF
TRBD2	TRBV27	-	TRBJ2-1	TGTGCCAGCAGTTCTTACGGCGGGAGGTCCGTTCGCATCAATGAGCAGTTCTTC	CASSSYGGRSVRINEQFF
-	TRBV29-1	many	TRBJ2-5	TGCAGCGTTCTCCCTCTGGGCGCAGGGGCCCAGTACTTC	CSVLPLGAGAQYF
TRBD2	TRBV3-1	many	TRBJ2-7	TGTGCCAGCAGCGATACTAGCGGGAGAACCTACGAGCAGTACTTC	CASSDTSGRTYEQYF
-	TRBV20-1	many	TRBJ2-7	TGCAGTGCTAGTGAAGTCTCCTACGAGCAGTACTTC	CSASEVSYEQYF
TRBD1	TRBV2	-	TRBJ1-1	TGTGCCAGCAGTCTCCGGGACAGGGTCATTTTCGAAGCTTTCTTT	CASSLRDRVIFEAFF
-	TRBV5-1	many	TRBJ2-5	TGCGCCAGCAGGGGGGACCTACGTCAAGAGACCCAGTACTTC	CASRGDLRQETQYF
-	TRBV13	many	TRBJ1-1	TGTGCCAGCAGCCCAAAGACCAGCGCTGAAGCTTTCTTT	CASSPKTSAEAFF
-	TRBV28	few	TRBJ1-4	TGTGCCAGCATTTACACAGGCGGAAATGAAAAACTGTTTTTT	CASIYTGGNEKLFF
TRBD1	TRBV7-9	few	TRBJ1-4	TGTGCCAGCAGCGACACCGGGACAGTGAATGAAAAACTGTTTTTT	CASSDTGTVNEKLFF
TRBD1	TRBV7-8	-	TRBJ2-4	TGTGCCAGCAGCTCGCTCGGGGACAGGTACATTCAGTACTTC	CASSSLGDRYIQYF
-	TRBV3-1	-	TRBJ2-1	TGTGCCAGCAGCCAAGCCAGCGGTGGACAAAGTCCCAATGAGCAGTTCTTC	CASSQASGGQSPNEQFF
-	TRBV28	many	TRBJ1-1	TGTGCCAGCAGGGGGCCGTGGAACACTGAAGCTTTCTTT	CASRGPWNTEAFF